This record concerns one T cell receptor (beta chain) sequence. The antigen is undetermined. Looked up from germline, CDR1 is KGHSH and CDR2 is LQKENI. The V end lost 3 bases, the J end lost 1 base, and 12 bases lay between the germline ends. The CDR3 spans 15 residues. PCR amplification relied on 60 Vbeta primers (plus 13 Jbeta primers). Sequenced by immunoSEQ multiplex PCR; TCRdb stores in-frame clones only, minus some. The sample shows more than 140,000 clones, 75% of them seen only once. The data were taken from a study of cytomegalovirus exposure and HLA in healthy donors. Study outcomes and limitations: In a later analysis, an Asian-associated ancestry cluster reportedly showed fewer N-insertions than the approximately 700-donor mean. Previously analyzed data showed that most TCR beta V segments were productive at a frequency of about 90% or about 30%. Because they were indistinguishable, some V segments, including TRBV6-2 and TRBV6-3, were excluded.

The sample was PBMCs. The TCR sequence derives from a man aged 35-49 years in good health and CMV-seronegative. The rearrangement joins TRBV18 to TRBJ1-1, with D possibly matching TRBD1 (5 bases). CDR3 nucleotide sequence: TGTGCCAGCTCACCCTTGGGGCGTACGAACACTGAAGCTTTCTTT. It codes for CASSPLGRTNTEAFF.